This paragraph reports one T cell receptor (beta chain). As yet, its antigen is unknown. This entry comes from a study of multiple sclerosis patients with progressive multifocal leukoencephalopathy. Time point defined: before natalizumab initiation. T0 blood was collected before the first natalizumab infusion. General observations from the study: Clones expanded at PML were already present before and during natalizumab.

The CDR3 totals 16 residues. Trimming left V 1 base short and J 10 bases short, with 20 bases between. CDR1 is SGHNT and CDR2 is YENEEA in the germline V gene. This was a survey-level run. Generated by immunoSEQ multiplex PCR, the TCRdb table keeps only in-frame clones and is missing some. The sample lists 25,000 to 35,000 clones, 85% to 95% seen once, with around 1.8% in the top ten. The TCR originated in a man aged 25 to 40 with multiple sclerosis. V and J are TRBV11-3 and TRBJ2-1, with D perhaps given as TRBD1 or TRBD2 (5 bases each). Sequences were obtained from PBMCs. Here the CDR3 reads CASSLGEGPSPGEQFF. The CDR3 nucleotides read TGTGCCAGCAGCTTAGGAGAGGGACCGTCCCCTGGGGAGCAGTTCTTC.